This TCR beta chain was sequenced for a study of OX40 agonist ivuxolimab in advanced cancers. Produced via immunoSEQ multiplex PCR; TCRdb's table is partial and in-frame only. The table includes about 61,000 clones, about 87% detected once. With 2 bases removed from V and 5 bases from J, the gap between germline ends came to 13 bases. The CDR3 runs 15 residues. Germline V lookup: CDR1 SNHLY, CDR2 FYNNEI. Here the sequenced sample was CD4+ or CD8+ T cells sorted from blood, taken in a trial of the OX40 agonist ivuxolimab. This TCR was recovered from an adult with an advanced solid tumor such as melanoma, head and neck, liver or kidney cancer. The chain couples TRBV2 to TRBJ2-1; TRBD2 might be the D (5 bases). The chain's CDR3 is CASSERRNSDNEQFF. In DNA, the CDR3 is TGTGCCAGCAGTGAAAGGAGGAACTCGGACAATGAGCAGTTCTTC.